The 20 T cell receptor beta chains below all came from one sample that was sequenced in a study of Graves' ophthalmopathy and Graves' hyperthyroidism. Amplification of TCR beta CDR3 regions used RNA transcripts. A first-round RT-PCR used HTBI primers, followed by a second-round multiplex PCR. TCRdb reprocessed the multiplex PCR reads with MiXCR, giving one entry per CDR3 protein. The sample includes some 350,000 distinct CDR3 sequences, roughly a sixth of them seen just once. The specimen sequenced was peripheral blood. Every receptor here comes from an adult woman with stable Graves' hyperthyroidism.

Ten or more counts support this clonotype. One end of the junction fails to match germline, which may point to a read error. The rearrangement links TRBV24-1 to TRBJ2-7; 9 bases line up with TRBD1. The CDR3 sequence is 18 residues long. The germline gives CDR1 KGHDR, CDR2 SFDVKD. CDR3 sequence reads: CATSDLRHRDRELYEQCF. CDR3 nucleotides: TGTGCCACCAGTGATTTGAGGCATAGGGACAGGGAACTCTACGAGCAGTGCTTC.

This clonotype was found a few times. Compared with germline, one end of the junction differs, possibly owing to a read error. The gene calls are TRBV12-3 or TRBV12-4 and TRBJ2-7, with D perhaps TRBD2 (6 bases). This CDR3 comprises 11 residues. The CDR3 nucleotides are TGTGCCAGCAGTTTAGGCGGGGAGCGTTGCTTC. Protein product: CASSLGGERCF.

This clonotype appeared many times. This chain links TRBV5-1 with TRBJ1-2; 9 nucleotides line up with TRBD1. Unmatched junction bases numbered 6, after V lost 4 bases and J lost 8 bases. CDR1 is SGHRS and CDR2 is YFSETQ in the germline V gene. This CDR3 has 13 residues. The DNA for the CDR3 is TGCGCCAGCAGCCCCACAGGGGGCGGCGGCTACACCTTC. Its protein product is CASSPTGGGGYTF. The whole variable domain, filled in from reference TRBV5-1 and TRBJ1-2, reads KAGVTQTPRYLIKTRGQQVTLSCSPISGHRSVSWYQQTPGQGLQFLFEYFSETQRNKGNFPGRFSGRQFSNSRSEMNVSTLELGDSALYLCASSPTGGGGYTFGSGTRLTVV.

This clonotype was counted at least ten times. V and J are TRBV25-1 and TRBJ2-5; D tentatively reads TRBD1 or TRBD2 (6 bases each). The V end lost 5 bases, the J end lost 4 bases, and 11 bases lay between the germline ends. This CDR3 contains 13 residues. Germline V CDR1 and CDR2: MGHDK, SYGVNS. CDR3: CASSWGAGETQYF. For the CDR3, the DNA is TGTGCCAGCAGTTGGGGGGCTGGAGAGACCCAGTACTTC.

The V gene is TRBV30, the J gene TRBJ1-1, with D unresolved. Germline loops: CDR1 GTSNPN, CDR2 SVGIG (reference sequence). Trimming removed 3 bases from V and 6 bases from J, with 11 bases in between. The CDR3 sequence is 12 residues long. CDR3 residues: CAWSALTAEAFF. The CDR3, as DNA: TGTGCCTGGAGCGCCCTCACGGCTGAAGCTTTCTTT. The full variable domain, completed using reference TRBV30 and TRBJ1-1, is SQTIHQWPATLVQPVGSPLSLECTVEGTSNPNLYWYRQAAGRGLQLLFYSVGIGQISSEVPQNLSASRPQDRQFILSSKKLLLSDSGFYLCAWSALTAEAFFGQGTRLTVV.

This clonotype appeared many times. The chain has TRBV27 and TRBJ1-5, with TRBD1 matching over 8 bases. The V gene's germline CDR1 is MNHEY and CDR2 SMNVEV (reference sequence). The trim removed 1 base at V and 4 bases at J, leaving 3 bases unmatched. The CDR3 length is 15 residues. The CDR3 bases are TGTGCCAGCAGTTTATACAGGGGGTATAATCAGCCCCAGCATTTT. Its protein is CASSLYRGYNQPQHF.

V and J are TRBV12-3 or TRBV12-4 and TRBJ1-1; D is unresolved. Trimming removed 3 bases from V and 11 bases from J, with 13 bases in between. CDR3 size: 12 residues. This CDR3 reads CASSFTGRSAFF. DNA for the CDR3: TGTGCCAGCAGTTTTACGGGTAGGTCGGCTTTCTTT.

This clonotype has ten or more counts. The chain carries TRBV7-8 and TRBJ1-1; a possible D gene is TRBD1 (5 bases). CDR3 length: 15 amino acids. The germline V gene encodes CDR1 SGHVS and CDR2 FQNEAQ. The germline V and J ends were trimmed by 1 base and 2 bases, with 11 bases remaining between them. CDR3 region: CASSLDWGVNTEAFF. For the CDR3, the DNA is TGTGCCAGCAGCTTAGATTGGGGGGTTAACACTGAAGCTTTCTTT.

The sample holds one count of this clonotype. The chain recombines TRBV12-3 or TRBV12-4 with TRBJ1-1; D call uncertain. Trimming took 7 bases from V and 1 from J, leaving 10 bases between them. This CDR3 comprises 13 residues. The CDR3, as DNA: TGTGCCAGCACAGGCCGGTGGAACACTGAAGCTTTCTTT. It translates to CASTGRWNTEAFF.

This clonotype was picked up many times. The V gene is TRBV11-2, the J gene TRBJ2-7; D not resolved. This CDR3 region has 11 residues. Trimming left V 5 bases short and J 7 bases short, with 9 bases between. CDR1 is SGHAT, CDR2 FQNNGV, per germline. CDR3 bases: TGTGCCAGCAGCCCCGGAAGAGAGCAGTACTTC. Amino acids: CASSPGREQYF.

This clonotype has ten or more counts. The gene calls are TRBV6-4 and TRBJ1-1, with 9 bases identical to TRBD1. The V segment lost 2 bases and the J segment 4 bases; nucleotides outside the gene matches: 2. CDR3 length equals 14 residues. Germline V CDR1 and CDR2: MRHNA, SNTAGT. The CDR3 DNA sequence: TGTGCCAGCAGTGACACGGACAGGGGCACTGAAGCTTTCTTT. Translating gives CASSDTDRGTEAFF.

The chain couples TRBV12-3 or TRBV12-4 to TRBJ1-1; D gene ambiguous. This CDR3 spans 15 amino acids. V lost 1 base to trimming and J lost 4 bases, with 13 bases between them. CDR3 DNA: TGTGCCAGCAGTTTAGGCGTCTGGGTGAGCACTGAAGCTTTCTTT. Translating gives CASSLGVWVSTEAFF.

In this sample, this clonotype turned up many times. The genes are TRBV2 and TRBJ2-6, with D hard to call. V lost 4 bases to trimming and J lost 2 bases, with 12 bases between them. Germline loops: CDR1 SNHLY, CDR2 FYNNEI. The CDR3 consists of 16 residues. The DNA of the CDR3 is TGTGCCAGCAGTGGGGGAAGGACGGCTGGGGCCAACGTCCTGACTTTC. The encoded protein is CASSGGRTAGANVLTF.

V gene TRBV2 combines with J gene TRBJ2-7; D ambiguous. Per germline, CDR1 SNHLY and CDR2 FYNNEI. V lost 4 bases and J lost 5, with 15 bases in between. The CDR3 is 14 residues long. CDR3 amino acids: CASSGIGIGDEQYF. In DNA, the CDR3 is TGTGCCAGCAGTGGGATTGGGATTGGGGACGAGCAGTACTTC.

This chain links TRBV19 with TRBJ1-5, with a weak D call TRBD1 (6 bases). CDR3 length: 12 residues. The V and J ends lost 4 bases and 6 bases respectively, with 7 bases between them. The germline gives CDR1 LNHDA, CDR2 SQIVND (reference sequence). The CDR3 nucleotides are TGTGCCAGTAGTAGAGGGGGTCAGCCCCAGCATTTT. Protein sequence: CASSRGGQPQHF.

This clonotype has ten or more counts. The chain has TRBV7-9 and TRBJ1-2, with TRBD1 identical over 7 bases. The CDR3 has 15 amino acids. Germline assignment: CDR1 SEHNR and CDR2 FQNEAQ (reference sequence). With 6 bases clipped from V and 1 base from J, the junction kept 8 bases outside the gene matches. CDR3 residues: CASSSDRADNYGYTF. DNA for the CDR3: TGTGCCAGCAGTTCCGACAGGGCAGATAACTATGGCTACACCTTC. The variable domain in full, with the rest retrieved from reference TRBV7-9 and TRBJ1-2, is DTGVSQNPRHKITKRGQNVTFRCDPISEHNRLYWYRQTLGQGPEFLTYFQNEAQLEKSRLLSDRFSAERPKGSFSTLEIQRTEQGDSAMYLCASSSDRADNYGYTFGSGTRLTVV.

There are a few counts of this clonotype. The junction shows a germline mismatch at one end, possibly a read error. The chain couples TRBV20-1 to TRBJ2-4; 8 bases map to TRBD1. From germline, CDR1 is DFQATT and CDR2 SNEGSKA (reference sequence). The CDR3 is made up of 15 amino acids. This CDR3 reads CSARDRELAKNIKYF. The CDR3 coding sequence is TGCAGTGCTAGGGACAGGGAATTAGCCAAAAACATTAAGTACTTC.

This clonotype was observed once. For the CDR3, the DNA is TGCGCCAGCAGATTGACAGGGCCTGAAGCTTTCTTT. This encodes CASRLTGPEAFF. The rearrangement uses TRBV5-1 and TRBJ1-1, with 7 bases fitting TRBD1. Germline V gene lookup returns CDR1 SGHRS and CDR2 YFSETQ. The CDR3 has 12 residues. The trim removed 5 bases at V and 6 bases at J, leaving 4 bases unmatched.

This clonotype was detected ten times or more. The CDR3 DNA reads as TGTGCCAGCGGGCCAGGAGCTAACTATGGCTACACCTTC. This gives the protein CASGPGANYGYTF. The chain uses TRBV7-3 and TRBJ1-2; D is unresolved. V lost 8 bases, J lost 0 bases, and 10 bases lay in between. Germline CDR1 SGHTA, CDR2 FQGTGA. This CDR3 region has 13 residues.

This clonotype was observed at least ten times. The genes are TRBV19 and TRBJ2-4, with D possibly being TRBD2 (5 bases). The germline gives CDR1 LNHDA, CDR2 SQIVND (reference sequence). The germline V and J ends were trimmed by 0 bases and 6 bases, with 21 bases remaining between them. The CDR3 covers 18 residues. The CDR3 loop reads CASSIDLGSGVRGNIQYF. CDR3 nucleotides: TGTGCCAGTAGTATAGATCTAGGTAGTGGAGTCCGGGGAAACATTCAGTACTTC.